This TCR beta chain is drawn from a study of CD8 T cells in ankylosing spondylitis. Findings of the study overall: It was reported that disease-linked clones were significantly enriched in matched ankylosing spondylitis synovial fluid. Roughly eight highly homologous variants made up a TCR beta motif that seemed to typify ankylosing spondylitis blood. Earlier work had already found some motif variants in reactive arthritis synovial fluid and blood.

This clonotype was seen ten or more times. Its target is unknown. Libraries of TCR beta came from quantitative 5'-RACE with molecular barcodes. TCRdb re-derived calls from the 5' RACE reads in MiXCR, one entry per CDR3 protein. The sample has some 140,000 distinct CDR3 sequences, roughly an eighth seen once; the top ten hold 3.5% to 5%. Trimming took 2 bases from V and 6 from J; bases not matched to a gene: 4. This CDR3 spans 14 amino acids. Germline V gene lookup returns CDR1 SGHTA and CDR2 FQGTGA. The receptor was isolated from a female donor with ankylosing spondylitis or in good health (not recorded which). The chain links TRBV7-3 to TRBJ2-1, with 7 bases that match TRBD2. The sequencing sample was made of blood, either unsorted or a sorted T cell fraction (not recorded which). As DNA, the CDR3 is TGTGCCAGCAGCTTAGCGGGGGACGGCAATGAGCAGTTCTTC. Its protein product is CASSLAGDGNEQFF.